What follows are 20 T cell receptor beta chains derived from one specimen sequenced in a study of T-cell reconstitution after alpha-beta-depleted transplantation in children. Unique molecular identifiers featured in how the TCRbeta library was prepared. TCRdb called the PCR reads again in MiXCR, with one record for every CDR3 protein. The sample records around 240,000 distinct CDR3 sequences, roughly 8% being singletons. The material sequenced was PBMCs, mostly from graft donor cells, taken 180 days after TCRalphabeta/CD19-depleted stem cell transplant. All receptors come from a male patient aged 10 to 17 who had a stem cell transplant for acute lymphoblastic leukemia, so the T cells may come from the graft donor.

This clonotype was observed many times. This sequence joins TRBV5-1 and TRBJ2-7, with 13 bases identical to TRBD2. Looked up from germline, CDR1 is SGHRS and CDR2 is YFSETQ. Trimming at V came to 4 bases and at J to 5 bases, leaving 6 bases not matched to a gene. This CDR3 is 15 amino acids long. In DNA, the CDR3 is TGCGCCAGCAGCCTCGGACTAGCGGGAGCGCACGAGCAGTACTTC. Translation gives CASSLGLAGAHEQYF.

This clonotype was found many times. V and J are TRBV12-3 or TRBV12-4 and TRBJ2-3, with TRBD2 as a possible D gene (6 bases). Trimming took 4 bases from V and 8 from J, leaving 10 bases between them. The CDR3 covers 12 residues. CDR3 loop: CASSSGLRTQYF. Here the CDR3 DNA reads TGTGCCAGCAGTTCGGGACTCCGTACGCAGTATTTT.

This clonotype was observed at least ten times. The chain combines TRBV7-2 with TRBJ1-1; tentative D call: TRBD1 (5 bases). The germline V gene has CDR1 SGHTA and CDR2 FQGNSA. The CDR3 runs 14 residues. The V and J ends lost 4 bases and 8 bases respectively, with 17 bases between them. Here the CDR3 DNA reads TGTGCCAGCAGCTCACTCCTCCAGGGAAAAGAAGCTTTCTTT. As protein: CASSSLLQGKEAFF.

This clonotype was counted at least ten times. This sequence joins TRBV27 and TRBJ2-7, with 8 bases lining up with TRBD1. V trimming: 2 bases; J trimming: 3 bases; junction bases outside the gene matches: 9. Germline V gives CDR1 MNHEY, CDR2 SMNVEV (reference sequence). The CDR3 sequence is 16 residues long. The CDR3 sequence is CASSLLLRTGYYEQYF. CDR3 bases: TGTGCCAGCAGTTTACTACTGCGGACAGGGTACTACGAGCAGTACTTC.

With regard to this clonotype: One end of the junction does not line up with germline, which may come from a read error. The rearrangement links TRBV7-2 to TRBJ1-4, with D tentatively TRBD1 (6 bases). CDR1 SGHTA and CDR2 FQGNSA come from the germline V gene. CDR3 length: 13 residues. The CDR3 DNA sequence: TGTGCCAGCAGCTTCGGACAGAATGAAAAACTGATTTTT. Encoded protein: CASSFGQNEKLIF.

Details on this clonotype: A much larger clone is a single base away; this may be a read error. This chain uses TRBV12-3 or TRBV12-4 with TRBJ2-3; tentative D call: TRBD2 (6 bases). The CDR3 is made up of 14 amino acids. V was clipped by 4 bases and J by 4 bases, with 12 bases between them. The CDR3 DNA sequence: TGTGCCAGCAGTTCGGGGGAGTTCGCAGATACGCAGTATTTT. The encoded protein is CASSSGEFADTQYF.

Comments on this clonotype: Given a much more abundant clone one base away, this may be a read error. The chain combines TRBV10-3 with TRBJ1-1; unclear D gene. The CDR3 contains 14 residues. From germline, CDR1 is ENHRY and CDR2 SYGVKD. V lost 0 bases to trimming and J lost 4 bases, with 9 bases between them. CDR3 coding DNA: TGTGCCATCAGTGAGTCTAGGGCGGCCACTGAAGCTTTCTTT. Translating it yields CAISESRAATEAFF.

This clonotype came up many times. CDR3 protein: CASGTSLNIQYF. CDR3 in DNA: TGTGCTAGTGGGACCTCGTTGAACATTCAGTACTTC. This sequence joins TRBV12-5 and TRBJ2-4; unclear D gene. This CDR3 region has 12 residues. The germline V gene encodes CDR1 LGHNT and CDR2 FRNRAP. V was trimmed by 6 bases and J by 7 bases, leaving 10 bases between them.

Many counts were recorded for this clonotype. V and J are TRBV12-3 or TRBV12-4 and TRBJ2-3; 11 bases match TRBD2. This CDR3 has 18 residues. V was pared by 5 bases and J by 1 base, with 11 bases of the junction left unmatched. The CDR3, as DNA: TGTGCCAGCAGTACAATAGCGGGAGGGCCTGTGGGCACAGATACGCAGTATTTT. Residues: CASSTIAGGPVGTDTQYF.

This clonotype was found many times. This rearrangement joins TRBV5-1 to TRBJ2-3; D possibly uses TRBD1 or TRBD2 (6 bases each). This CDR3 has 14 amino acids. Germline V CDR1 and CDR2: SGHRS, YFSETQ. V shed 0 bases and J shed 5 bases, with 10 bases lying between them. CDR3 residues: CASSLAGARDTQYF. CDR3 DNA sequence: TGCGCCAGCAGCTTGGCGGGGGCAAGAGATACGCAGTATTTT. Full variable domain (missing parts from reference TRBV5-1 and TRBJ2-3): KAGVTQTPRYLIKTRGQQVTLSCSPISGHRSVSWYQQTPGQGLQFLFEYFSETQRNKGNFPGRFSGRQFSNSRSEMNVSTLELGDSALYLCASSLAGARDTQYFGPGTRLTVL.

At least ten counts were recorded for this clonotype. The chain combines TRBV7-3 with TRBJ1-6; 7 bases fit TRBD1. Trimming cost V 7 bases and J 0 bases; bases outside gene matches: 3. The CDR3 is made up of 15 amino acids. Germline-derived CDR1 and CDR2 are SGHTA and FQGTGA. CDR3 in amino acids: CASKRDSSYNSPLHF. The DNA of the CDR3 is TGTGCCAGCAAACGGGACAGCTCCTATAATTCACCCCTCCACTTT.

This clonotype was seen just once. A read error may explain this, as a much larger clone is one base away. The rearrangement uses TRBV2 and TRBJ1-2; D not certain. Germline CDR1 is SNHLY and CDR2 is FYNNEI. The ends were cut back, 7 bases at V and 5 bases at J, with 5 bases in the middle. This CDR3 has 10 amino acids. The CDR3 DNA reads TGTGCCAGCACACCGTATGGCTACACCTTC. Protein product: CASTPYGYTF.

This clonotype was counted ten times or more. The chain uses TRBV5-1 and TRBJ2-7; TRBD1 aligns across 9 bases. The CDR3 consists of 15 residues. V dropped 3 bases and J dropped 2; count of bases not matched to a gene: 6. From germline, CDR1 is SGHRS and CDR2 YFSETQ. The CDR3 DNA follows: TGCGCCAGCAGCTCGCCGGGACAGGGACCCTACGAGCAGTACTTC. Translated: CASSSPGQGPYEQYF.

This clonotype was detected ten times or more. The chain carries TRBV9 and TRBJ2-7, with D tentatively TRBD1 (6 bases). The CDR3 extends over 15 amino acids. With 2 bases removed from V and 1 base from J, the gap between germline ends came to 13 bases. From germline, CDR1 is SGDLS and CDR2 YYNGEE. The CDR3 nucleotides read TGTGCCAGCAGCGTGGGGGCACAGGGATCCTACGAGCAGTACTTC. This codes for CASSVGAQGSYEQYF.

This clonotype was seen repeatedly, ten times or more. The chain is built from TRBV12-3 or TRBV12-4 and TRBJ1-2; unclear D gene. V gave up 5 bases and J gave up 0 bases, with 4 bases separating them. The CDR3 is 12 residues long. The CDR3 loop is CASSHTNYGYTF. The CDR3, as DNA: TGTGCCAGCAGTCATACTAACTATGGCTACACCTTC.

The V gene is TRBV19, the J gene TRBJ2-7; a weak D match, TRBD1 (5 bases). Germline loops: CDR1 LNHDA, CDR2 SQIVND (reference sequence). Between the trimmed V and J ends, which lost 7 bases and 3 bases, there was a span of 16 bases. The CDR3 covers 14 residues. The CDR3 DNA reads TGTGCCAGTAAGATGTCAGGGTCTGGCTACGAGCAGTACTTC. Translated: CASKMSGSGYEQYF.

This clonotype was recorded many times. This sequence joins TRBV11-2 and TRBJ2-4, with 7 bases lining up with TRBD1. Germline CDR1 and CDR2: SGHAT and FQNNGV. With 5 bases clipped from V and 11 bases from J, the junction kept 9 bases outside the gene matches. This CDR3 has 13 residues. CDR3 sequence reads: CASSEPQGLVQYF. The DNA of the CDR3 is TGTGCCAGCAGCGAGCCACAGGGGCTCGTTCAGTACTTC. Complete variable domain (other parts from reference TRBV11-2 and TRBJ2-4): EAGVAQSPRYKIIEKRQSVAFWCNPISGHATLYWYQQILGQGPKLLIQFQNNGVVDDSQLPKDRFSAERLKGVDSTLKIQPAKLEDSAVYLCASSEPQGLVQYFGAGTRLSVL.

The sample holds a few counts of this clonotype. The chain recombines TRBV20-1 with TRBJ2-5; D is ambiguous. This CDR3 has 15 residues. Germline CDR1 DFQATT, CDR2 SNEGSKA (reference sequence). V shed 0 bases and J shed 9 bases, with 20 bases lying between them. The CDR3 DNA reads TGCAGTGCTAGAGATCTGAGCGCCACGTATGGGGCCCAGTACTTC. This sequence encodes CSARDLSATYGAQYF.

With respect to this clonotype: One base away lies a much larger clone, so this may be a sequencing read error. The V gene is TRBV11-2, the J gene TRBJ2-2; 14 bases map to TRBD2. CDR1 is SGHAT, CDR2 FQNNGV, per germline. CDR3 length: 19 amino acids. After removal of 3 bases from V and 0 bases from J, the junction contained 6 bases not matched to a gene. CDR3 DNA: TGTGCCAGCAGCTTGGAAGGACTAGCGGGAGGTTCGAACACCGGGGAGCTGTTTTTT. Its protein is CASSLEGLAGGSNTGELFF.

The chain links TRBV3-1 to TRBJ2-3; 9 bases match TRBD1. Germline V lookup: CDR1 LGHDT, CDR2 YNNKEL (reference sequence). The CDR3 has 16 amino acids. The V segment lost 4 bases and the J segment 2 bases; nucleotides outside the gene matches: 7. CDR3 residues: CASSPPGQGYTDTQYF. In DNA form, the CDR3 reads TGTGCCAGCAGCCCGCCGGGACAGGGCTACACAGATACGCAGTATTTT.